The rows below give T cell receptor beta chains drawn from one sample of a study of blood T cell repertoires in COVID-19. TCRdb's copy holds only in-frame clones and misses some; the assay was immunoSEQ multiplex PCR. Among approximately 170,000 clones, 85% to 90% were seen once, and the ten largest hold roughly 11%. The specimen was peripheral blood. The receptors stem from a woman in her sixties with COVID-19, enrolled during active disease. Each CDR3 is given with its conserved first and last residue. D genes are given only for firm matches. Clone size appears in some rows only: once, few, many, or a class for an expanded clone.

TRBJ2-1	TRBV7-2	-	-	CASSLVRTVVHEQFF	TGTGCCAGCAGCTTAGTTCGTACGGTAGTCCATGAGCAGTTCTTC
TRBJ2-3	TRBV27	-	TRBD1	CASRWQGAQDTQYF	TGTGCCAGCAGGTGGCAGGGGGCGCAAGATACGCAGTATTTT
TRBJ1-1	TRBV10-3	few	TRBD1	CAISDRAGQAEAFF	TGTGCCATCAGTGACAGGGCGGGACAGGCGGAAGCTTTCTTT
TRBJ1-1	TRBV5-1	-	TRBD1	CASSLATGVRNSEAFF	TGCGCCAGCAGCTTGGCGACAGGGGTAAGGAACTCTGAAGCTTTCTTT
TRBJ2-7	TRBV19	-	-	CASSPPGGYFEQYF	TGTGCCAGTAGTCCCCCAGGGGGGTACTTCGAGCAGTACTTC
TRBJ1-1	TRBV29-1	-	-	CSVLTRGQNTEAFF	TGCAGCGTCCTTACCAGGGGCCAGAACACTGAAGCTTTCTTT
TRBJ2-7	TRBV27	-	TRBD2	CASRPGQGLAGGYEQYF	TGTGCCAGCAGGCCGGGACAGGGACTAGCGGGCGGCTACGAGCAGTACTTC
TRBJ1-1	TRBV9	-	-	CASSAEGVGYTEAFF	TGTGCCAGCAGCGCCGAGGGGGTTGGGTACACTGAAGCTTTCTTT
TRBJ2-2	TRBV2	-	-	CASSGTNTGELFF	TGTGCCAGCAGCGGGACGAACACCGGGGAGCTGTTTTTT
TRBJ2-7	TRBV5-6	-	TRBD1	CASSPGTGAYEQYF	TGTGCCAGCAGCCCCGGGACAGGGGCGTACGAGCAGTACTTC
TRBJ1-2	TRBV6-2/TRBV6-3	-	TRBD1	CASSYLTGDYGYTF	TGTGCCAGCAGTTACCTGACAGGGGACTATGGCTACACCTTC
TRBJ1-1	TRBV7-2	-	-	CASSLVVRVMNTEAFF	TGTGCCAGCAGCTTAGTGGTCAGGGTGATGAACACTGAAGCTTTCTTT
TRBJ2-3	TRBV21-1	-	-	CASSKEVAGATDTQYF	TGTGCCAGCAGCAAAGAAGTAGCGGGGGCAACAGATACGCAGTATTTT
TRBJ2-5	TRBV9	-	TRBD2	CASSPEGVAGVETQYF	TGTGCCAGCAGCCCCGAGGGGGTAGCGGGAGTCGAGACCCAGTACTTC
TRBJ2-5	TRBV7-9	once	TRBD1	CASSLGDRQETQYF	TGTGCCAGCAGCTTAGGGGACAGGCAAGAGACCCAGTACTTC
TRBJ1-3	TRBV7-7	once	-	CASSLGLGSGNTIYF	TGTGCTAGCAGCTTAGGACTGGGCTCTGGAAACACCATATATTTT
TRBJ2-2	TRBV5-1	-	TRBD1	CASSLAWGTGRRTGELFF	TGCGCCAGCAGCTTGGCTTGGGGGACAGGGAGGCGGACCGGGGAGCTGTTTTTT
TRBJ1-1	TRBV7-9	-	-	CASSQPGKGFEAFF	TGTGCCAGCAGCCAACCCGGAAAGGGGTTTGAAGCTTTCTTT
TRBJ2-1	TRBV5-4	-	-	CASSFLREKYNEQFF	TGTGCCAGCAGCTTTCTTCGAGAAAAATACAATGAGCAGTTCTTC
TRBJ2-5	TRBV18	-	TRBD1	CASSPGQAEETQYF	TGTGCCAGCTCACCTGGACAGGCCGAAGAGACCCAGTACTTC
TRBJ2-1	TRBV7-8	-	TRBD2	CASSLKGTSGGGYNEQFF	TGTGCCAGCAGCTTAAAGGGGACTAGCGGGGGTGGCTACAATGAGCAGTTCTTC
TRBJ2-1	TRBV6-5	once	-	CASCRSADYNEQFF	TGTGCCAGCTGCCGCTCAGCGGATTACAATGAGCAGTTCTTC
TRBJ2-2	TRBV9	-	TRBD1	CASRGQGRNTGELFF	TGTGCCAGCAGGGGACAGGGTCGAAACACCGGGGAGCTGTTTTTT
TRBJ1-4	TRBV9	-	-	CASSPYEGATNEKLFF	TGTGCCAGCAGCCCCTATGAGGGGGCAACTAATGAAAAACTGTTTTTT